Each of the 27 T cell receptor beta chains below was sequenced from the same sample in a study of response to subunit inactivated influenza vaccine. Each CDR3 protein gets one entry after TCRdb re-called the RT-PCR reads with MiXCR. The data show hundreds of thousands of distinct CDR3 sequences, 15% to 20% seen once. Sequenced here: PBMCs from blood, sampled roughly 5 days after vaccination. Receptors were obtained from a man aged 50-60 years who received an inactivated influenza vaccine.

Concerning this clonotype: An end of the junction differs from the germline gene, which may be a read error. The J gene is TRBJ2-7, the V gene TRBV4-3; D is perhaps TRBD1 or TRBD2 (6 bases each). Per germline, CDR1 LGHNA and CDR2 YSLEER. The CDR3 has 15 amino acids. As DNA, the CDR3 is TGCGCCAGCGGCCAGACCACGGGGGCACGGTACGAGCAGTACTTC. Its protein product is CASGQTTGARYEQYF.

The CDR3 bases are TGTGCCAGCAGGCCTAGGCGGGTGAACACTGAAGCTTTCTTT. It translates to CASRPRRVNTEAFF. This chain joins TRBV7-9 and TRBJ1-1, with no clear D. Per germline, CDR1 SEHNR and CDR2 FQNEAQ (reference sequence). Trimming pared 6 bases from V and 0 bases from J, leaving 11 bases between. The CDR3 consists of 14 residues.

The chain carries TRBV28 and TRBJ2-1, with TRBD2 matching over 9 bases. The CDR3 loop spans 16 amino acids. The germline V gene encodes CDR1 MDHEN and CDR2 SYDVKM. V dropped 2 bases and J dropped 4; count of bases not matched to a gene: 6. The CDR3 region is CASSLIAGGGYNEQFF. The CDR3 DNA sequence: TGTGCCAGCAGTTTAATCGCGGGGGGGGGTTACAATGAGCAGTTCTTC.

This clonotype has just a few counts. V usage is TRBV4-1 and J usage is TRBJ1-2, with 10 bases identical to TRBD1. Per the germline V gene, CDR1 is MGHRA and CDR2 is YSYEKL. This CDR3 region has 15 residues. The V gene end was trimmed by 1 base and the J gene end by 9 bases; junction bases not matched to a gene: 8. Written as DNA, the CDR3 is TGCGCCAGCAGCCAAGTTGTAGACAGGGGGCCGCGCTACACCTTC. Translated: CASSQVVDRGPRYTF.

This sequence joins TRBV29-1 and TRBJ2-1; tentatively, D is TRBD1 or TRBD2 (5 bases each). The germline gives CDR1 SQVTM, CDR2 ANQGSEA. This CDR3 spans 15 amino acids. V lost 2 bases and J 4 bases, leaving 15 bases between the germline ends. CDR3 sequence reads: CSVELILGPYNEQFF. The CDR3 DNA reads as TGCAGCGTTGAATTGATACTGGGACCATACAATGAGCAGTTCTTC.

The chain joins TRBV5-1 to TRBJ2-7; 9 bases are a match to TRBD1. The length of the CDR3 is 14 residues. CDR1 and CDR2 from the germline V gene are SGHRS and YFSETQ. Trimming cost V 4 bases and J 5 bases; bases outside gene matches: 7. This CDR3 is CASSPGTGTNEQYF. The CDR3 bases are TGCGCCAGCAGCCCGGGGACAGGGACAAACGAGCAGTACTTC.

This clonotype was counted between two and nine times. The chain joins TRBV5-1 to TRBJ2-1, with 9 positions matching TRBD1. Losses at the gene ends were 3 bases for V and 6 bases for J; bases not matched to a gene: 10. The CDR3 runs 16 residues. The germline V gene has CDR1 SGHRS and CDR2 YFSETQ. The CDR3 sequence: CASSWMGDREGNEQFF. The CDR3 coding sequence is TGCGCCAGCAGCTGGATGGGGGACAGGGAAGGCAATGAGCAGTTCTTC. The full variable domain, its missing parts supplied by reference TRBV5-1 and TRBJ2-1, is KAGVTQTPRYLIKTRGQQVTLSCSPISGHRSVSWYQQTPGQGLQFLFEYFSETQRNKGNFPGRFSGRQFSNSRSEMNVSTLELGDSALYLCASSWMGDREGNEQFFGPGTRLTVL.

This clonotype was detected a few times. This rearrangement joins TRBV29-1 to TRBJ1-2, with D uncertain. The CDR3 is 12 amino acids. The V and J ends lost 4 bases and 5 bases respectively, with 11 bases between them. Germline V gives CDR1 SQVTM, CDR2 ANQGSEA. The CDR3 reads CSVASGDYGYTF. The CDR3, as DNA: TGCAGCGTTGCGTCCGGGGATTATGGCTACACCTTC.

This clonotype was picked up a small number of times. The rearrangement uses TRBV20-1 and TRBJ2-1, with TRBD2 as a possible D gene (5 bases). Trimming shortened V by 0 bases and J by 5 bases, and 8 bases separated the two germline ends. Germline CDR1 and CDR2: DFQATT and SNEGSKA (reference sequence). The length of the CDR3 is 13 residues. CDR3 in DNA: TGCAGTGCTAGAGACGGACTTCACAATGAGCAGTTCTTC. This gives the protein CSARDGLHNEQFF.

In its sample, this clonotype was seen many times. V usage is TRBV20-1 and J usage is TRBJ2-5; 7 bases are a match to TRBD1. The V gene's germline CDR1 is DFQATT and CDR2 SNEGSKA (reference sequence). V lost 0 bases to trimming and J lost 2 bases; unmatched junction nucleotides: 9. This CDR3 spans 16 amino acids. The CDR3 DNA reads as TGCAGTGCTAGAGATCCACGTGGGACAGCACAAGAGACCCAGTACTTC. This gives the protein CSARDPRGTAQETQYF.

This chain joins TRBV11-3 and TRBJ2-2; the match to TRBD2 covers 12 bases. With V trimmed by 4 bases and J by 4 bases, 7 bases remained unmatched. CDR3 size: 17 residues. The germline V gene encodes CDR1 SGHNT and CDR2 YENEEA. This chain's CDR3 is CASSSLPGLAGTGELFF. Here the CDR3 DNA reads TGTGCCAGCAGCTCCCTACCGGGACTAGCGGGCACCGGGGAGCTGTTTTTT.

The chain uses TRBV20-1 and TRBJ2-1; possibly TRBD2 for D (7 bases). V lost 6 bases and J 9 bases, leaving 12 bases between the germline ends. This CDR3 is built from 11 residues. Germline V lookup: CDR1 DFQATT, CDR2 SNEGSKA (reference sequence). CDR3 loop: CSAGGRTEQFF. The CDR3 nucleotides are TGCAGTGCCGGGGGGCGCACTGAGCAGTTCTTC.

The chain carries TRBV6-6 and TRBJ2-7; possibly TRBD1 for D (6 bases). Trimming shortened V by 6 bases and J by 5 bases, and 11 bases separated the two germline ends. Germline lookup yields CDR1 MNHNY and CDR2 SVGAGI (reference sequence). This CDR3 is 12 amino acids long. CDR3 sequence (DNA): TGTGCCAGCAGAGGACAGTTGGACGAGCAGTACTTC. Protein sequence: CASRGQLDEQYF.

The chain links TRBV10-2 to TRBJ1-2; possible D gene TRBD1, 6 bases. The V end lost 2 bases, the J end lost 8 bases, and 9 bases lay between the germline ends. The CDR3 spans 12 residues. Per the germline V gene, CDR1 is WSHSY and CDR2 is SAAADI. CDR3 loop: CASSERGEGYTF. The CDR3 DNA follows: TGCGCCAGCAGTGAGAGGGGGGAGGGCTACACCTTC.

The V and J genes are TRBV12-3 or TRBV12-4 and TRBJ2-7; 7 bases align to TRBD1. V gave up 5 bases and J gave up 2 bases; unmatched junction bases: 9. The CDR3 sequence is 15 residues long. CDR3 residues: CASSTGTALPYEQYF. The DNA of the CDR3 is TGTGCCAGCAGTACAGGGACAGCCCTACCCTACGAGCAGTACTTC.

This clonotype was seen a few times. V is TRBV29-1 and J is TRBJ2-7; 7 bases align to TRBD1. The germline gives CDR1 SQVTM, CDR2 ANQGSEA. The CDR3 sequence is 13 residues long. Trimming removed 7 bases from V and 0 bases from J; junction bases left unmatched: 6. The CDR3 reads CSALTGTSYEQYF. The CDR3 DNA follows: TGCAGCGCCCTGACAGGGACCTCCTACGAGCAGTACTTC.

The chain links TRBV7-9 to TRBJ2-2; D is possibly TRBD2 (5 bases). Trimming took 7 bases from V and 6 from J, leaving 9 bases between them. Germline V gene sequence: CDR1 SEHNR, CDR2 FQNEAQ (reference sequence). The CDR3 loop spans 12 amino acids. CDR3 sequence: CASISGSGELFF. Written as DNA, the CDR3 is TGTGCCAGCATCTCGGGGTCCGGGGAGCTGTTTTTT.

This clonotype was detected only a few times. The chain couples TRBV6-5 to TRBJ2-5; D is perhaps TRBD1 or TRBD2 (5 bases each). Germline assignment: CDR1 MNHEY and CDR2 SVGAGI. Between the trimmed V and J ends, which lost 0 bases and 5 bases, there was a span of 16 bases. CDR3 length: 16 residues. This chain's CDR3 is CASSYSMAGWGETQYF. In DNA, the CDR3 is TGTGCCAGCAGTTACTCGATGGCAGGCTGGGGGGAGACCCAGTACTTC.

This clonotype was counted a few times. The chain links TRBV7-2 to TRBJ2-7; D not certain. V was pared by 2 bases and J by 6 bases, with 5 bases between. The CDR3 length is 11 residues. Per the germline V gene, CDR1 is SGHTA and CDR2 is FQGNSA. The CDR3 reads CASSLMTEQYF. DNA of the CDR3: TGTGCCAGCAGCTTAATGACCGAGCAGTACTTC.

There are a few counts of this clonotype. This rearrangement joins TRBV7-9 to TRBJ2-7, with 7 bases aligning to TRBD2. The CDR3 totals 16 residues. Germline-derived CDR1 and CDR2 are SEHNR and FQNEAQ (reference sequence). V lost 5 bases, J lost 2 bases, and 12 bases stayed unmatched. The DNA for the CDR3 is TGTGCCAGCAGCCCCTTCCGGGACTACCCTACCTACGAGCAGTACTTC. Amino acids: CASSPFRDYPTYEQYF. Full variable domain (remainder filled in from reference TRBV7-9 and TRBJ2-7): DTGVSQNPRHKITKRGQNVTFRCDPISEHNRLYWYRQTLGQGPEFLTYFQNEAQLEKSRLLSDRFSAERPKGSFSTLEIQRTEQGDSAMYLCASSPFRDYPTYEQYFGPGTRLTVT.

This clonotype was recorded only once. The chain recombines TRBV5-6 with TRBJ1-2; unclear D gene. CDR3 length equals 15 residues. Trimming cost V 2 bases and J 3 bases, with 14 bases left between them. Looked up from germline, CDR1 is SGHDT and CDR2 is YYEEEE. The CDR3 DNA reads TGTGCCAGCAGCTTAAGAGGACGAGTACACTATGGCTACACCTTC. This sequence encodes CASSLRGRVHYGYTF.

This clonotype was detected a few times. The V call is TRBV25-1, the J call TRBJ1-1; TRBD1 agrees at 7 bases. Per the germline V gene, CDR1 is MGHDK and CDR2 is SYGVNS. J lost 1 base, V lost 6 bases, and 5 bases had no gene match. The CDR3 extends over 14 amino acids. The chain's CDR3 is CASRETGWNTEAFF. CDR3 DNA: TGTGCCAGCAGAGAGACAGGGTGGAACACTGAAGCTTTCTTT.

This clonotype was counted many times. The genes are TRBV6-1 and TRBJ2-1, with TRBD1 identical over 11 bases. The germline gives CDR1 MNHNS, CDR2 SASEGT. The CDR3 has 15 residues. The ends lost 6 bases at V and 7 bases at J; junction bases unmatched: 8. The CDR3 is CASRVGQGAINEQFF. The CDR3 DNA is TGTGCCAGCAGGGTCGGACAGGGGGCTATTAATGAGCAGTTCTTC.

This clonotype was picked up a small number of times. The CDR3 spells CASSLTVRASSYEQYF. The CDR3 DNA reads TGCGCCAGCAGCCTCACTGTCAGGGCGTCCTCCTACGAGCAGTACTTC. The chain is built from TRBV4-3 and TRBJ2-7, with a possible D match to TRBD1 (5 bases). CDR3 size: 16 residues. V dropped 4 bases and J dropped 0 bases, with 16 bases sitting between them. Germline CDR1 reads LGHNA; CDR2 reads YSLEER.

To note about this clonotype: No conserved phenylalanine or tryptophan ends this CDR3, so it is likely a read error. The gene calls are TRBV20-1 and TRBJ2-7, with unresolved D. The CDR3 spans 15 residues. Germline CDR1 is DFQATT and CDR2 is SNEGSKA (reference sequence). V lost 2 bases and J lost 5, with 19 bases in between. CDR3 residues: CSARRPNAAPNEQYL. The CDR3 bases are TGCAGTGCTAGAAGGCCCAACGCGGCTCCTAACGAGCAGTACTTG.

This clonotype was recorded only once. V is TRBV7-2 and J is TRBJ2-7; 10 positions match TRBD1. J was trimmed by 2 bases and V by 2 bases; bases with no gene match: 9. The CDR3 length is 17 residues. CDR1 and CDR2 from the germline V gene are SGHTA and FQGNSA. The CDR3 loop is CASSLHTSGTGAYEQYF. CDR3 DNA: TGTGCCAGCAGCTTACATACCTCCGGGACAGGGGCCTACGAGCAGTACTTC.

The chain carries TRBV7-3 and TRBJ2-1; possibly TRBD2 for D (8 bases). Germline lookup yields CDR1 SGHTA and CDR2 FQGTGA. Trimming left V 5 bases short and J 6 bases short, with 17 bases between. This CDR3 contains 15 residues. The CDR3 sequence: CASSPGGGLVNEQFF. The CDR3 coding sequence is TGTGCCAGCAGCCCAGGGGGGGGACTAGTCAATGAGCAGTTCTTC.